What follows are 2 T cell receptor beta chains derived from one specimen sequenced in a study of blood T cell repertoires in COVID-19. This table comes from immunoSEQ multiplex PCR, and its TCRdb copy is limited to in-frame clones, with some not included. The table lists about 210,000 clones, around 81% of them singletons. Material for sequencing was PBMCs or T cells enriched from blood (not recorded which). These TCRs come from a man aged 25 to 45 with acute COVID-19.

V and J are TRBV7-9 and TRBJ2-3, with TRBD1 matching over 8 bases. This CDR3 is 18 amino acids long. The V and J ends lost 4 bases and 1 base, in that order; junction bases with no gene match: 13. CDR1 and CDR2 (germline): SEHNR, FQNEAQ (reference sequence). In DNA form, the CDR3 reads TGTGCCAGCAGCTCAGCCCTTGATGCGGACAGGGGCACAGATACGCAGTATTTT. This gives the protein CASSSALDADRGTDTQYF.

A single count supports this clone. This chain links TRBV7-6 with TRBJ2-3; TRBD2 matches at 10 bases. Germline V gene data show CDR1 as SGHVS and CDR2 as FNYEAQ. This CDR3 is 17 amino acids long. The V gene end was trimmed by 0 bases and the J gene end by 5 bases; junction bases not matched to a gene: 8. The DNA of the CDR3 is TGTGCCAGCAGCTTAGCCGCCCTAGCGGGGGCTGAAGATACGCAGTATTTT. As protein: CASSLAALAGAEDTQYF.